The clone carrying this T cell receptor beta chain was counted at least ten times. Antigen: not known. Germline V gene lookup returns CDR1 LGHNA and CDR2 YSLEER. The CDR3 has 14 amino acids. Between the trimmed V and J ends, which lost 0 bases and 1 base, there was a span of 6 bases. These data are taken from a study of human T cells and chemical hapten exposure. The overall study: Patients having alopecia areata, totalis or universalis were mostly female. The study's findings and limits: Expanded TCRs showed more large CDR3 clusters than pre-sensitization or healthy control sets. DPC sensitization did not alter TCRs above 1 in 1000 frequency.

The time point: patch test 2, 6 weeks after DPC sensitization. As to treatment: therapeutic diphenylcyclopropenone sensitization with weekly scalp DPC. TCRdb passed the RACE reads through MiXCR, listing each CDR3 protein once. The table shows about 95,000 distinct CDR3 sequences, with 9.5% to 12% occurring only once. The sequence came from a woman in her thirties or forties with alopecia areata. Some clones in this sample may be carry-over from other donors' samples. Sequenced here: whole blood, sampled in connection with sensitization to the hapten diphenylcyclopropenone (DPC). J is TRBJ1-2 and V is TRBV4-3, with D tentatively TRBD1 (5 bases). The CDR3: CASSQEGVNYGYTF. CDR3 DNA sequence: TGCGCCAGCAGCCAAGAGGGGGTTAACTATGGCTACACCTTC.